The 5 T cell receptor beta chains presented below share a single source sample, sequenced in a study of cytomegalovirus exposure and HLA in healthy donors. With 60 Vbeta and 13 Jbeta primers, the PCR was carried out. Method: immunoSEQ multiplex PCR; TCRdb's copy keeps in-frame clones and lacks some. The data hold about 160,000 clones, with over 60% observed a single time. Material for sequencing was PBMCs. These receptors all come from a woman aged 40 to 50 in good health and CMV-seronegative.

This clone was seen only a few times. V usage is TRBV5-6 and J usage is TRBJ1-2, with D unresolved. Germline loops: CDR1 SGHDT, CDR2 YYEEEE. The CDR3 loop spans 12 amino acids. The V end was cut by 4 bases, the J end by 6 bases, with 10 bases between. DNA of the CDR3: TGTGCCAGCAGCCTAGGAAAGGATGGCTACACCTTC. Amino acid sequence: CASSLGKDGYTF.

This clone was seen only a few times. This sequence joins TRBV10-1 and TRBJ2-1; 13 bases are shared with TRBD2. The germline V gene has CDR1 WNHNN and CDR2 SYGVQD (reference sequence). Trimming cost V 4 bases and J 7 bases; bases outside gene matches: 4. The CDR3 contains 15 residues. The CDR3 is CASSGTSGGTNEQFF. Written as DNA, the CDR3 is TGCGCCAGCAGTGGGACTAGCGGGGGTACGAATGAGCAGTTCTTC.

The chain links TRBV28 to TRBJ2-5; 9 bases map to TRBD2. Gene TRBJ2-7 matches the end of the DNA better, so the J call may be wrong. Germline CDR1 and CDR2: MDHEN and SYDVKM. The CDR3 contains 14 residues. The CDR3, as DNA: TGTGCCAGCAGTTCCCCGGGACTAGCAGGCGAGCAGTACTTC. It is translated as CASSSPGLAGEQYF.

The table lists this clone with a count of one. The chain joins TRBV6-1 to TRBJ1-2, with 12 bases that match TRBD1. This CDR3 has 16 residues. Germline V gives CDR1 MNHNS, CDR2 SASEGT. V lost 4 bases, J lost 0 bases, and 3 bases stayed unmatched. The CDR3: CASSAGTGGSNYGYTF. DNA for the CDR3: TGTGCCAGCAGTGCCGGGACAGGGGGCTCTAACTATGGCTACACCTTC.

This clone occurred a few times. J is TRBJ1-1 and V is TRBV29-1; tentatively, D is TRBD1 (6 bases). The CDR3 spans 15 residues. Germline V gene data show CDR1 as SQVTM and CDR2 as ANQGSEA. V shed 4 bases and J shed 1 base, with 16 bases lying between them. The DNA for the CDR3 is TGCAGCGTTGTCTCAGGGGCCGTCTCGAACACTGAAGCTTTCTTT. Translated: CSVVSGAVSNTEAFF.